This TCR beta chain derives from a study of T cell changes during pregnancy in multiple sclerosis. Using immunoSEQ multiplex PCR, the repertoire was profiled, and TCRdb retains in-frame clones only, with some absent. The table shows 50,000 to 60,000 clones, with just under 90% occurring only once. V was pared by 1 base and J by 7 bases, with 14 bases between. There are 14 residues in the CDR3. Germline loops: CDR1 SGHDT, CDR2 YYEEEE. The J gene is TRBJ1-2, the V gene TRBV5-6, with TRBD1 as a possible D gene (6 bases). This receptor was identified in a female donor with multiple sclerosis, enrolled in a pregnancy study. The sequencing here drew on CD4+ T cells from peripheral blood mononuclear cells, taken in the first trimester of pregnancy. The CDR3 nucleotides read TGTGCCAGCAGCTTGACAGGGAGCTTGGGTGGCTACACCTTC. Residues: CASSLTGSLGGYTF.